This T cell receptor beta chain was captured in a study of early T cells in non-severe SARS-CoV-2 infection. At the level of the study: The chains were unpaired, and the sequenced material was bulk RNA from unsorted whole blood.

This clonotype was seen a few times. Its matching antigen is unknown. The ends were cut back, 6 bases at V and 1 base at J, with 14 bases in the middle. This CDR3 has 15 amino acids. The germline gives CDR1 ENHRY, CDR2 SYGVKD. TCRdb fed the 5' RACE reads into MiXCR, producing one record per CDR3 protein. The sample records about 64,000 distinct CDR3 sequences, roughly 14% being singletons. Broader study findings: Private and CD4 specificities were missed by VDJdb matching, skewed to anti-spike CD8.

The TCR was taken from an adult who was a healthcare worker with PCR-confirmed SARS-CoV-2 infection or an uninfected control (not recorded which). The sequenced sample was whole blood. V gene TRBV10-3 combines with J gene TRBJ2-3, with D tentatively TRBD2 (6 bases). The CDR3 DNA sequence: TGTGCCATCAGAGGCGGGCGGGACCGCACAGATACGCAGTATTTT. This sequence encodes CAIRGGRDRTDTQYF.